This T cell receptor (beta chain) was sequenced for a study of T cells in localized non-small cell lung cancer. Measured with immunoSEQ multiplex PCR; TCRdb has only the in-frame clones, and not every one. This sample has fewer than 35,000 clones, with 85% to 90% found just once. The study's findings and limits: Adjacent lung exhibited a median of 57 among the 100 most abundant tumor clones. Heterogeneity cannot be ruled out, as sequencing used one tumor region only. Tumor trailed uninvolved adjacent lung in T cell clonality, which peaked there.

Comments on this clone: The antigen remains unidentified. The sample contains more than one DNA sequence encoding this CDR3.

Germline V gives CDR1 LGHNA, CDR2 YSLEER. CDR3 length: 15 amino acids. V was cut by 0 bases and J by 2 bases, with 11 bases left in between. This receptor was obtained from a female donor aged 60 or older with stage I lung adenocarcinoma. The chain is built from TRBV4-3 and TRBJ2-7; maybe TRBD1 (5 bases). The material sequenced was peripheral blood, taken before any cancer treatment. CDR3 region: CASSQDRGSTYEQYF. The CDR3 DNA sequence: TGCGCCAGCAGCCAAGATAGGGGCAGTACCTACGAGCAGTACTTC.